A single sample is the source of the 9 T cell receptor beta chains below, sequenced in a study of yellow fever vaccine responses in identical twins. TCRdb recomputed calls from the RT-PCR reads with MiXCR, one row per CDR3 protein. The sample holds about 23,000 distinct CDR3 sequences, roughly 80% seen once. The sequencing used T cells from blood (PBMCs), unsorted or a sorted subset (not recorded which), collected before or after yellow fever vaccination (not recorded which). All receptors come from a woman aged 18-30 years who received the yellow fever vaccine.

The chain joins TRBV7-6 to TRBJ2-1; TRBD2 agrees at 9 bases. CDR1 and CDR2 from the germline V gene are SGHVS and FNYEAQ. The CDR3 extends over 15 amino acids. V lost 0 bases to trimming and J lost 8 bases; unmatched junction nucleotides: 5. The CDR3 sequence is CASSLAAGGVYEQFF. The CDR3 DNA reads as TGTGCCAGCAGCTTAGCGGCGGGAGGGGTATATGAGCAGTTCTTC.

This CDR3 reads CASSPGTGYTEAFF. Here the CDR3 DNA reads TGTGCCAGCTCACCCGGAACAGGGTACACTGAAGCTTTCTTT. The chain employs TRBV18 and TRBJ1-1, with TRBD1 as a possible D gene (6 bases). Deletions cut 3 bases from V and 3 bases from J, with 11 bases between. The germline V gene encodes CDR1 KGHSH and CDR2 LQKENI. This CDR3 has 14 amino acids.

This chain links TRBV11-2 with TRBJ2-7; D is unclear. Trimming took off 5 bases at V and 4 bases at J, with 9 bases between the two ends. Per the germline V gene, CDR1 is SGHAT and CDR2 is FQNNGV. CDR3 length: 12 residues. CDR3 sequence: CASSLQLYEQYF. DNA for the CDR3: TGTGCCAGCAGCCTACAGTTGTACGAGCAGTACTTC.

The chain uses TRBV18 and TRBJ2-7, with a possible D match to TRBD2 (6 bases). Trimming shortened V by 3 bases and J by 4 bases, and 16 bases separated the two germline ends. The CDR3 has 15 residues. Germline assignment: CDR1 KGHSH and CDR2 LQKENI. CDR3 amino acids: CASSPVSRGPYEQYV. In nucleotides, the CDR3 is TGTGCCAGCTCACCGGTCTCGCGGGGACCTTACGAGCAGTACGTC.

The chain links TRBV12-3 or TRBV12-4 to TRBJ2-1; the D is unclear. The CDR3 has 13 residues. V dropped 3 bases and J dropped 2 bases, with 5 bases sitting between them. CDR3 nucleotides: TGTGCCAGCAGTTTGTGGACCTACAATGAGCAGTTCTTC. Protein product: CASSLWTYNEQFF.

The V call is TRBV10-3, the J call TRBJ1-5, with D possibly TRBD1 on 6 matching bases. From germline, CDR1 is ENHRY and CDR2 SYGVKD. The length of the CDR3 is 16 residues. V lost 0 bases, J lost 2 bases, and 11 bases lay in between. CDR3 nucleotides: TGTGCCATCAGTGAGTCTGGGGGGCAGGGCAATCAGCCCCAGCATTTT. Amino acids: CAISESGGQGNQPQHF.

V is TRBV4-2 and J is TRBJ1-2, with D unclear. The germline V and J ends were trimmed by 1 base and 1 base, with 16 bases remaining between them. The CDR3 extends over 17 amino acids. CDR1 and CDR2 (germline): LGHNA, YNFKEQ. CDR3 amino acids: CASSQVPLTRGNYGYTF. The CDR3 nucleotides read TGTGCCAGCAGCCAAGTTCCCCTGACCCGGGGTAACTATGGCTACACCTTC.

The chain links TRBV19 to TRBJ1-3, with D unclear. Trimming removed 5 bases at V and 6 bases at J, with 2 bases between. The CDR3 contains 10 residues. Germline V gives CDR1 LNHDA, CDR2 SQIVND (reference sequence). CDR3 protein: CASSPNTIYF. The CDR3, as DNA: TGTGCCAGTAGTCCAAACACCATATATTTT.

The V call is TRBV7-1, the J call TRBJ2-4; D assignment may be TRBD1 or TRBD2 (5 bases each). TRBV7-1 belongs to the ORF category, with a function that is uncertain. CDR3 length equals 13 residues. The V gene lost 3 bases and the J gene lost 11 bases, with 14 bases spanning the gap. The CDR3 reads CASSSAGTPVQYF. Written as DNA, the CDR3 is TGTGCCAGCAGCTCGGCTGGGACCCCGGTTCAGTACTTC.